This T cell receptor beta chain was found in a study of blood T cell repertoires in COVID-19. Study information: The United States, Italy and Spain provided the acute and convalescent COVID-19 samples. PBMCs, B-cell-depleted T cells, or T cells were the source of the cDNA or gDNA that made up the material.

V trimming: 6 bases; J trimming: 4 bases; junction bases outside the gene matches: 11. Germline V gene lookup returns CDR1 MDHEN and CDR2 SYDVKM. CDR3 length equals 16 residues. Authors' analysis steps: Reference gene primer amplification in the assay estimated nucleated cell counts. Here immunoSEQ multiplex PCR was the method, and the copy in TCRdb shows in-frame clones only, minus some. V, J and clone size were drawn from that table, and D and trimming were deduced from the DNA. The table shows around 100,000 clones, with 70% to 80% occurring only once. The chain combines TRBV28 with TRBJ1-3; TRBD1 matches 8 bases. The sample was peripheral blood. The clonotype comes from a man aged 65 to 79 with active or convalescent COVID-19. The chain's CDR3 is CASSHALDRVGNTIYF. CDR3 DNA sequence: TGTGCCAGCAGCCATGCTCTGGACAGGGTGGGAAACACCATATATTTT.